Below, 6 T cell receptor beta chains from the same sample are listed, as sequenced in a study of OX40 agonist ivuxolimab in advanced cancers. Sequencing used immunoSEQ multiplex PCR; TCRdb keeps in-frame clones, though not all of them. The table includes over 60,000 clones, approximately 80% detected once. The input for sequencing was CD4+ or CD8+ T cells sorted from blood, taken in a trial of the OX40 agonist ivuxolimab. These receptors were collected from an adult with an advanced solid tumor such as melanoma, head and neck, liver or kidney cancer.

This clone was recorded only once. Compared with germline, one end of the junction differs, possibly owing to a read error. The chain employs TRBV4-2 and TRBJ2-3; D is possibly TRBD2 (6 bases). Germline V CDR1 and CDR2: LGHNA, YNFKEQ. The CDR3 length is 16 residues. For the CDR3, the DNA is TGTGCCAGCAGCAAAGAGGGAGGCCTCTCCACAGATACGCAGTATTTT. Its protein is CASSKEGGLSTDTQYF.

This sequence joins TRBV5-4 and TRBJ1-1; 8 bases match TRBD1. Losses at the gene ends were 2 bases for V and 4 bases for J; bases not matched to a gene: 4. Germline lookup yields CDR1 SGHNT and CDR2 YYREEE (reference sequence). The CDR3 sequence is 14 residues long. CDR3 loop: CASSFGQGFTEAFF. The DNA for the CDR3 is TGTGCCAGCAGCTTTGGACAGGGATTCACTGAAGCTTTCTTT.

The V call is TRBV28, the J call TRBJ2-1; perhaps TRBD2 as D (6 bases). V lost 2 bases and J lost 6, with 11 bases in between. The CDR3 contains 14 residues. CDR1 is MDHEN, CDR2 SYDVKM, per germline. The CDR3 spells CASSLAGSVNEQFF. DNA for the CDR3: TGTGCCAGCAGTTTAGCCGGGAGTGTCAATGAGCAGTTCTTC. Together with reference TRBV28 and TRBJ2-1, the CDR3 gives the full variable domain: DVKVTQSSRYLVKRTGEKVFLECVQDMDHENMFWYRQDPGLGLRLIYFSYDVKMKEKGDIPEGYSVSREKKERFSLILESASTNQTSMYLCASSLAGSVNEQFFGPGTRLTVL.

The chain combines TRBV7-2 with TRBJ2-1; 10 positions agree with TRBD2. The CDR3 spans 17 residues. V shed 5 bases and J 7 bases; nucleotides not matched to a gene: 14. CDR1 is SGHTA, CDR2 FQGNSA, per germline. The CDR3 nucleotides read TGTGCCAGCAGCCCTGTAGCGGGGGGAGGGTGGCGTAATGAGCAGTTCTTC. Its protein product is CASSPVAGGGWRNEQFF.

The rearrangement joins TRBV5-1 to TRBJ2-4; the D is unclear. The germline gives CDR1 SGHRS, CDR2 YFSETQ. Trimming took off 4 bases at V and 7 bases at J, with 15 bases between the two ends. The CDR3 sequence is 14 residues long. CDR3 protein: CASSLNGDLNIQYF. The CDR3 DNA follows: TGCGCCAGCAGCCTAAATGGCGATCTTAACATTCAGTACTTC.

This rearrangement joins TRBV5-1 to TRBJ2-5; possible D gene TRBD1, 5 bases. The J call is doubtful: the DNA matches TRBJ2-7 better. Germline lookup yields CDR1 SGHRS and CDR2 YFSETQ. The CDR3 extends over 16 amino acids. The CDR3 is CASSLGQILMTYEQYF. The CDR3 DNA is TGCGCCAGCAGCTTGGGACAGATACTTATGACCTACGAGCAGTACTTC.